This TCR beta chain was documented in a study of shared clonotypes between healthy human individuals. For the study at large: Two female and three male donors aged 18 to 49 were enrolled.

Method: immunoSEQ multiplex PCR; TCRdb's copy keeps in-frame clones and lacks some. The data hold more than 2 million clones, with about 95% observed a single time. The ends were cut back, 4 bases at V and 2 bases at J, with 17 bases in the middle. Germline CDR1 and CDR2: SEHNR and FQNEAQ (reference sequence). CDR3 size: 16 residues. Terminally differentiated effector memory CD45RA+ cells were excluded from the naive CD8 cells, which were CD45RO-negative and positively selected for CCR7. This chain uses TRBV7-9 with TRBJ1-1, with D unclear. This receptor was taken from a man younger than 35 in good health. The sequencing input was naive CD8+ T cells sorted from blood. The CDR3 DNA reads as TGTGCCAGCAGCTCAGAGAAGAGCTCAGGAAACACTGAAGCTTTCTTT. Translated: CASSSEKSSGNTEAFF.